These 10 T cell receptor beta chains came from one sample sequenced in a study of beta chain features in type 1 diabetes (dated by TCRdb to the late 2010s). Library generation was performed with the immunoSEQ multiplex PCR assay. The entire isolated RNA was reverse transcribed using the High Capacity cDNA Reverse Transcription Kit, and thus expressed TCRB transcripts were sequenced. TCRdb stores this immuneACCESS table with in-frame sequences only. Part of the clones is absent; in the studies checked, under half of the shortfall reflects unresolved V genes, and no reason is known for the rest. The sample yields 620,000 or so clones; 15% to 17% were counted once. The leading ten clones occupy about 0.097% of the sample. Sequences were obtained from naive CD4+ T cells from blood. Reading the label with the study, this specimen's cell subset or site is: true naive CD4+ T cells. The receptors originated from a man between 18 and 29 years old in good health.

The chain combines TRBV4-2 with TRBJ2-5; the match to TRBD2 covers 13 bases. The V and J ends lost 3 bases and 9 bases, in that order; junction bases with no gene match: 10. Looked up from germline, CDR1 is LGHNA and CDR2 is YNFKEQ. The CDR3 is made up of 16 amino acids. CDR3 DNA sequence: TGTGCCAGCAGCCACCAAACTAGCGGGGGGGACCGGGCCCAGTACTTC. This translates into CASSHQTSGGDRAQYF.

This clone was seen more than once but under ten times. This chain links TRBV5-6 with TRBJ2-5, with D tentatively TRBD1 (7 bases). V dropped 4 bases and J dropped 2 bases, with 12 bases sitting between them. The CDR3 length is 14 residues. CDR1 SGHDT and CDR2 YYEEEE come from the germline V gene. The CDR3 region has the DNA TGTGCCAGCAGCGTCGGGGGACAGCAAGAGACCCAGTACTTC. Amino acid sequence: CASSVGGQQETQYF.

The chain carries TRBV7-8 and TRBJ2-7; 9 nucleotides agree with TRBD2. Trimming at V came to 1 base and at J to 3 bases, leaving 7 bases not matched to a gene. The CDR3 has 16 amino acids. Per the germline V gene, CDR1 is SGHVS and CDR2 is FQNEAQ. In nucleotides, the CDR3 is TGTGCCAGCAGCTTAGTACCTAGCGGGACCGACTACGAGCAGTACTTC. This sequence encodes CASSLVPSGTDYEQYF.

The CDR3 DNA sequence: TGTGCCAGCAGCTTGGTCCCCCAGGGGGTGAACACTGAAGCTTTCTTT. It yields the protein CASSLVPQGVNTEAFF. The J gene is TRBJ1-1, the V gene TRBV5-6; 7 bases are a match to TRBD1. There are 16 residues in the CDR3. With V trimmed by 0 bases and J by 0 bases, 5 bases remained unmatched. The germline V gene encodes CDR1 SGHDT and CDR2 YYEEEE.

The chain employs TRBV6-5 and TRBJ1-2, with D possibly being TRBD1 (6 bases). Trimming took 4 bases from V and 8 from J, leaving 11 bases between them. The CDR3 contains 12 residues. CDR1 MNHEY and CDR2 SVGAGI come from the germline V gene. In DNA, the CDR3 is TGTGCCAGCAGTTCACAGGGTTTCGGCTACACCTTC. This translates into CASSSQGFGYTF.

This clone turned up a few times. V gene TRBV6-1 combines with J gene TRBJ1-1, with a tentative D call TRBD1 (5 bases). The CDR3 contains 16 residues. CDR1 MNHNS and CDR2 SASEGT come from the germline V gene. Trimming stripped 2 bases from V and 3 bases from J, with 16 bases between. CDR3 in DNA: TGTGCCAGCAGTGAACCAGGGCCGGCAGGGTACACTGAAGCTTTCTTT. Its protein product is CASSEPGPAGYTEAFF.

The table lists this clone with a few counts. The V call is TRBV5-1, the J call TRBJ2-3; 12 positions match TRBD2. After removal of 3 bases from V and 6 bases from J, the junction contained 5 bases not matched to a gene. Germline-derived CDR1 and CDR2 are SGHRS and YFSETQ. The CDR3 spans 15 residues. The DNA for the CDR3 is TGCGCCAGCAGCTCCCCTAGCGGGGGGGCGGATACGCAGTATTTT. This encodes CASSSPSGGADTQYF.

The chain employs TRBV10-3 and TRBJ2-1, with unresolved D. Germline V gives CDR1 ENHRY, CDR2 SYGVKD. The ends were cut back, 5 bases at V and 9 bases at J, with 11 bases in the middle. The CDR3 length is 12 residues. CDR3 DNA: TGTGCCATCAGTCGGTCGGAGAGTGAGCAGTTCTTC. As protein: CAISRSESEQFF.

The chain is built from TRBV6-5 and TRBJ2-5; D is uncertain. The germline V gene encodes CDR1 MNHEY and CDR2 SVGAGI. Trimming pared 0 bases from V and 5 bases from J, leaving 13 bases between. The CDR3 runs to 15 residues. CDR3: CASSYSSRSLETQYF. DNA for the CDR3: TGTGCCAGCAGTTACTCGTCAAGGAGTTTGGAGACCCAGTACTTC.

This clone turned up a few times. For the CDR3, the DNA is TGTGCCAGCAGCTCGCGGAGGGCGGCATACGGCTACACCTTC. Translating it yields CASSSRRAAYGYTF. V usage is TRBV7-2 and J usage is TRBJ1-2, with D unclear. This CDR3 spans 14 amino acids. Germline lookup yields CDR1 SGHTA and CDR2 FQGNSA. V was pared by 4 bases and J by 8 bases, with 17 bases between.